This TCR beta chain was documented in a study of identical twins. Study-wide points: The study based its conclusions on cross-sectional statistical analysis and did not follow the same donors.

TCRdb reanalysed the 5' RACE reads using MiXCR and keeps one entry per CDR3 protein. The table includes 400,000 to 550,000 distinct CDR3 sequences, roughly 21% detected once. This clonotype was seen only a few times. What it binds is unknown. The germline V and J ends were trimmed by 3 bases and 6 bases, with 8 bases remaining between them. The CDR3 is 12 residues long. The same sample was also used in a study of T cells expressing NK-cell markers. That report notes: Sorted CD3+CD56+NKG2C+, CD3+CD56+NKG2C- and CD3+CD56-NKG2C+ T cells provided the TCR beta repertoires.

The source is a woman under 30 in good health. The sequenced sample was CD4+ T cells sorted from blood. J is TRBJ2-5 and V is TRBV12-3 or TRBV12-4; D is undetermined. The CDR3 loop reads CASSFRRQTQYF. CDR3 nucleotides: TGTGCCAGCAGTTTTCGGCGGCAGACCCAGTACTTC.